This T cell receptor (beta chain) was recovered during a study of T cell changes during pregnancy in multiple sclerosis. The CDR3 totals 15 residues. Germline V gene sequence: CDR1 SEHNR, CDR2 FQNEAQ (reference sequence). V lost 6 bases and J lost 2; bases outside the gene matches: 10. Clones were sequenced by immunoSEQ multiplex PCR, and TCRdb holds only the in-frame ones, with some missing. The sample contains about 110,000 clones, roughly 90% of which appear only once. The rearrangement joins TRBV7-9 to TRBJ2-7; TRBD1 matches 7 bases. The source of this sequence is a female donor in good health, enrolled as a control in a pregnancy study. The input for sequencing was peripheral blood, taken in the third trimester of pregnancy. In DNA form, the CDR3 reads TGTGCCAGCAGTATCTCGGGACAGCAAGCCTACGAGCAGTACTTC. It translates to CASSISGQQAYEQYF.